The 15 T cell receptor beta chains reported below all come from one sample, sequenced in a study of cytomegalovirus exposure and HLA in healthy donors. Vbeta (60) and Jbeta (13) primers were used in the PCR. Clones were sequenced by immunoSEQ multiplex PCR, and TCRdb holds only the in-frame ones, with some missing. The data contain roughly 150,000 clones, roughly 75% of them singletons. The sequenced material came from PBMCs. Receptors were obtained from a man aged 25-40 years in good health.

In the case of this clone: One end of the junction does not line up with germline, which may come from a read error. The chain joins TRBV7-9 to TRBJ2-1, with TRBD2 matching over 10 bases. CDR3 length: 13 residues. Per the germline V gene, CDR1 is SEHNR and CDR2 is FQNEAQ (reference sequence). CDR3 sequence (DNA): TGTTCCAGCGTAGCGGGAGGTTACAATGAGCAGTTCTTC. Its translation is CSSVAGGYNEQFF.

The rearrangement uses TRBV19 and TRBJ2-3, with TRBD2 identical over 9 bases. The CDR3 contains 16 residues. V shed 5 bases and J 8 bases; nucleotides not matched to a gene: 14. Germline V lookup: CDR1 LNHDA, CDR2 SQIVND (reference sequence). CDR3 loop: CASSVLAGATIATQYF. For the CDR3, the DNA is TGTGCCAGTAGTGTCTTAGCGGGAGCCACTATAGCTACGCAGTATTTT.

The rearrangement uses TRBV9 and TRBJ1-1; D is ambiguous. Per the germline V gene, CDR1 is SGDLS and CDR2 is YYNGEE. V was cut by 0 bases and J by 3 bases, with 9 bases left in between. This CDR3 spans 14 amino acids. The CDR3 DNA reads TGTGCCAGCAGCGTAGCTACGGGTTACACTGAAGCTTTCTTT. This codes for CASSVATGYTEAFF.

J is TRBJ1-1 and V is TRBV5-1, with a possible D match to TRBD1 (5 bases). The CDR3 consists of 15 residues. Germline CDR1 SGHRS, CDR2 YFSETQ. Deletions cut 4 bases from V and 0 bases from J, with 13 bases between. The CDR3 reads CASSPRGGMNTEAFF. DNA for the CDR3: TGCGCCAGCAGCCCCCGGGGGGGGATGAACACTGAAGCTTTCTTT. Full variable domain (missing parts from reference TRBV5-1 and TRBJ1-1): KAGVTQTPRYLIKTRGQQVTLSCSPISGHRSVSWYQQTPGQGLQFLFEYFSETQRNKGNFPGRFSGRQFSNSRSEMNVSTLELGDSALYLCASSPRGGMNTEAFFGQGTRLTVV.

The V gene is TRBV5-1, the J gene TRBJ2-3; 7 nucleotides match TRBD2. After removal of 3 bases from V and 1 base from J, the junction contained 11 bases not matched to a gene. The germline V gene has CDR1 SGHRS and CDR2 YFSETQ. The CDR3 length is 17 residues. CDR3 loop: CASSSVPLAGRTDTQYF. CDR3 coding DNA: TGCGCCAGCAGCTCAGTCCCATTAGCGGGCCGCACAGATACGCAGTATTTT.

CDR3 nucleotides: TGCGCCAGCAGTGAGTCGGGGGGCACTGAAGCTTTCTTT. It codes for CASSESGGTEAFF. V gene TRBV10-1 combines with J gene TRBJ1-1, with a tentative D call TRBD1 (5 bases). Trimming left V 0 bases short and J 4 bases short, with 6 bases between. The CDR3 runs 13 residues. In germline, CDR1 is WNHNN, CDR2 SYGVQD (reference sequence).

With respect to this clone: One end of the junction fails to match germline, which may point to a read error. In the same sample, other DNA sequences code for this CDR3. The chain joins TRBV28 to TRBJ2-7, with D possibly matching TRBD2 (6 bases). CDR3 length: 13 residues. Per germline, CDR1 MDHEN and CDR2 SYDVKM. The CDR3 DNA sequence: TGTGCCAGCAGTTCCCCGGGGGTATACGAGCAGTATTTC. Translating it yields CASSSPGVYEQYF.

This chain connects TRBV5-1 to TRBJ2-1; D is perhaps TRBD2 (5 bases). CDR3 length: 14 amino acids. Trimming cost V 3 bases and J 9 bases, with 16 bases left between them. Looked up from germline, CDR1 is SGHRS and CDR2 is YFSETQ. The DNA for the CDR3 is TGCGCCAGCAGCTCACCTAGGGAAGGGAGTGAGCAGTTCTTC. It yields the protein CASSSPREGSEQFF. Full variable domain (missing parts from reference TRBV5-1 and TRBJ2-1): KAGVTQTPRYLIKTRGQQVTLSCSPISGHRSVSWYQQTPGQGLQFLFEYFSETQRNKGNFPGRFSGRQFSNSRSEMNVSTLELGDSALYLCASSSPREGSEQFFGPGTRLTVL.

The chain combines TRBV19 with TRBJ1-6; 7 bases fit TRBD1. This CDR3 contains 19 residues. Germline V lookup: CDR1 LNHDA, CDR2 SQIVND (reference sequence). The V segment lost 5 bases and the J segment 0 bases; nucleotides outside the gene matches: 13. DNA of the CDR3: TGTGCCAGTAGTCCCTGGTCATCGGACAGGAGCTCCTATAATTCACCCCTCCACTTT. Residues: CASSPWSSDRSSYNSPLHF.

The chain is built from TRBV7-2 and TRBJ1-1, with TRBD1 as a possible D gene (5 bases). Germline V gene lookup returns CDR1 SGHTA and CDR2 FQGNSA. V lost 7 bases, J lost 1 base, and 13 bases lay in between. This CDR3 has 14 amino acids. The CDR3 DNA reads as TGTGCCAGCAACAAGGCAGGGCCGAACACTGAAGCTTTCTTT. Amino acid sequence: CASNKAGPNTEAFF.

The chain is built from TRBV29-1 and TRBJ2-1; possible D gene TRBD1, 6 bases. Germline V lookup: CDR1 SQVTM, CDR2 ANQGSEA. Trimming removed 6 bases from V and 0 bases from J, with 15 bases in between. CDR3 length equals 15 residues. CDR3 region: CSVDGQPSSYNEQFF. The DNA of the CDR3 is TGCAGCGTGGATGGACAGCCGAGCTCCTACAATGAGCAGTTCTTC.

The chain links TRBV18 to TRBJ2-7; TRBD2 agrees at 11 bases. The V and J ends lost 2 bases and 0 bases, in that order; junction bases with no gene match: 3. This CDR3 spans 16 amino acids. Per germline, CDR1 KGHSH and CDR2 LQKENI. DNA for the CDR3: TGTGCCAGCTCACCAGGGACTAGCGGAACCTCCTACGAGCAGTACTTC. It codes for CASSPGTSGTSYEQYF.

V usage is TRBV19 and J usage is TRBJ2-1; 9 bases are shared with TRBD2. The CDR3 is made up of 15 amino acids. V shed 5 bases, J shed 4 bases, and the junction held 6 bases outside the gene matches. Germline CDR1 is LNHDA and CDR2 is SQIVND (reference sequence). In DNA, the CDR3 is TGTGCCAGTAGTTTAGTAGCGGGAGCGTACAATGAGCAGTTCTTC. As protein: CASSLVAGAYNEQFF.

V and J are TRBV2 and TRBJ1-4; 7 bases line up with TRBD1. The CDR3 has 17 amino acids. Trimming cost V 3 bases and J 7 bases; bases outside gene matches: 14. The germline gives CDR1 SNHLY, CDR2 FYNNEI. CDR3 loop: CASSELVGRGRGEKLFF. CDR3 in DNA: TGTGCCAGCAGTGAGTTGGTGGGCAGGGGGAGAGGTGAAAAACTGTTTTTT.

The J gene is TRBJ2-3, the V gene TRBV28; D unclear. The CDR3 contains 15 residues. Per germline, CDR1 MDHEN and CDR2 SYDVKM. V lost 8 bases and J lost 3, with 18 bases in between. For the CDR3, the DNA is TGTGCCAGCGCCTCCCTCATTATCGGTACAGATACGCAGTATTTT. Translating gives CASASLIIGTDTQYF.